This paragraph reports one T cell receptor beta chain. Its antigen is as yet unknown. This sample is drawn from a study of CD8 T cells in Susac syndrome. Whole-study findings and limits: The study admitted that it had a relatively small number of individuals in its TCR sequencing and HLA analysis.

It was negative isolation that provided the CD8+ and CD4+ T cells, whereas TEMRA cells were enriched by FACS. The CDR3 covers 14 residues. V was clipped by 2 bases and J by 5 bases; unmatched bases: 1. CDR1 MNHEY and CDR2 SVGEGT come from the germline V gene. A quantity of about 0.5 to 1 ug RNA underwent reverse transcription using random hexamers. The authors amplified TCR beta CDR3 across 54 Vbeta and 13 Jbeta using immunoSEQ multiplex PCR. TCRdb reprocessed the immunoSEQ multiplex PCR reads with MiXCR, giving one entry per CDR3 protein. The data contain around 130,000 distinct CDR3 sequences, approximately 94% of them singletons.

The specimen was CD4+ T cells from PBMCs. The origin of this receptor is a human donor with multiple sclerosis. The chain combines TRBV6-2 or TRBV6-3 with TRBJ2-2, with TRBD1 matching over 8 bases. The CDR3 here is CASSYNRGTGELFF. The CDR3 bases are TGTGCCAGCAGTTACAACAGGGGGACCGGGGAGCTGTTTTTT.